These 22 T cell receptor beta chains were sequenced from one sample in a study of shared clonotypes between healthy human individuals. Libraries were prepared by immunoSEQ multiplex PCR; TCRdb keeps only in-frame clonotypes and omits some of them. The repertoire consists of 950,000 to 1,200,000 clones, with roughly 77% occurring once and the leading ten covering approximately 0.9%. Material: memory CD4+ T cells from PBMCs. As to subset: CD45RA-negative fraction. These receptors all come from a man between 18 and 29 years old in good health. Some clones in this sample may be carry-over from other donors' samples.

V usage is TRBV7-3 and J usage is TRBJ2-1; 8 bases line up with TRBD1. V dropped 5 bases and J dropped 3; count of bases not matched to a gene: 6. The CDR3 spans 15 residues. Per the germline V gene, CDR1 is SGHTA and CDR2 is FQGTGA. This chain's CDR3 is CASSPFRGLYNEQFF. Here the CDR3 DNA reads TGTGCCAGCAGCCCATTCAGGGGGCTCTACAATGAGCAGTTCTTC.

The gene calls are TRBV5-7 and TRBJ1-1; TRBD1 aligns across 8 bases. TRBV5-7 falls under the ORF class, with uncertain function. Trimming took 8 bases from V and 1 from J; bases not matched to a gene: 4. This CDR3 spans 13 amino acids. This CDR3 reads CARHGQGNTEAFF. The CDR3 DNA reads TGTGCCAGGCACGGACAGGGGAACACTGAAGCTTTCTTT.

This clone was seen once. V usage is TRBV29-1 and J usage is TRBJ2-1; maybe TRBD2 (6 bases). Trimming took off 6 bases at V and 4 bases at J, with 19 bases between the two ends. The CDR3 length is 15 residues. Germline V lookup: CDR1 SQVTM, CDR2 ANQGSEA. For the CDR3, the DNA is TGCAGCGTCGTGGGACTCCGAGCTTCTTACAATGAGCAGTTCTTC. The encoded protein is CSVVGLRASYNEQFF.

The chain carries TRBV29-1 and TRBJ2-7; 13 nucleotides line up with TRBD2. Losses at the gene ends were 6 bases for V and 7 bases for J; bases not matched to a gene: 12. The CDR3 is 15 amino acids. The germline V gene has CDR1 SQVTM and CDR2 ANQGSEA. The CDR3 DNA reads as TGCAGCGTGAGATCGGGACTAGCGGGACCGGGGGAGCAGTACTTC. Translation: CSVRSGLAGPGEQYF.

This chain links TRBV30 with TRBJ1-4; tentative D call: TRBD1 (5 bases). The CDR3 runs 13 residues. Germline V gene lookup returns CDR1 GTSNPN and CDR2 SVGIG (reference sequence). The V end was cut by 3 bases, the J end by 3 bases, with 8 bases between. This CDR3 reads CAWRGPPNEKLFF. Written as DNA, the CDR3 is TGTGCCTGGAGGGGACCTCCTAATGAAAAACTGTTTTTT.

V usage is TRBV11-2 and J usage is TRBJ2-7; 11 bases agree with TRBD2. The germline V gene encodes CDR1 SGHAT and CDR2 FQNNGV. The CDR3 has 15 residues. The J segment lost 4 bases and the V segment lost 5 bases, leaving 7 bases of the junction unmatched. In DNA form, the CDR3 reads TGTGCCAGCAGCCCCACTAGCGGGAGAAGGTACGAGCAGTACTTC. Amino acids: CASSPTSGRRYEQYF.

The chain recombines TRBV11-1 with TRBJ2-2; 10 bases map to TRBD2. Germline V gene sequence: CDR1 SGHAT, CDR2 FQDESV (reference sequence). This CDR3 comprises 17 residues. The V gene end was trimmed by 5 bases and the J gene end by 5 bases; junction bases not matched to a gene: 11. CDR3 residues: CASSDLTLLAGTGELFF. The CDR3 region has the DNA TGTGCCAGCAGCGACCTCACTTTACTAGCGGGGACCGGGGAGCTGTTTTTT.

This clone has a handful of counts. This chain uses TRBV30 with TRBJ1-2; 9 nucleotides align to TRBD1. Looked up from germline, CDR1 is GTSNPN and CDR2 is SVGIG (reference sequence). J gave up 4 bases and V 5 bases, and 11 bases lay outside the gene matches. CDR3 length equals 15 residues. The CDR3: CAWLAGQGLVYGYTF. In nucleotides, the CDR3 is TGTGCCTGGTTAGCGGGACAGGGCTTAGTCTATGGCTACACCTTC.

The V gene is TRBV28, the J gene TRBJ1-4; TRBD1 might be the D (5 bases). The CDR3 has 14 residues. The V gene lost 7 bases and the J gene lost 8 bases, with 17 bases spanning the gap. Germline-derived CDR1 and CDR2 are MDHEN and SYDVKM. The DNA for the CDR3 is TGTGCCAGCACACATGGGGCCTTAGTGGAAAAACTGTTTTTT. Amino acids: CASTHGALVEKLFF.

The V gene is TRBV28, the J gene TRBJ1-2, with D possibly TRBD1 on 5 matching bases. This CDR3 is 14 amino acids long. CDR1 MDHEN and CDR2 SYDVKM come from the germline V gene. V lost 3 bases and J lost 6, with 14 bases in between. The CDR3 DNA follows: TGTGCCAGCAGTTTTCTTCTGGGGGTAAATGGCTACACCTTC. It is translated as CASSFLLGVNGYTF.

The V call is TRBV9, the J call TRBJ1-2; D unclear. The V and J ends lost 1 base and 5 bases respectively, with 6 bases between them. The CDR3 loop spans 12 amino acids. Per germline, CDR1 SGDLS and CDR2 YYNGEE. CDR3 sequence: CASSVSTYGYTF. The CDR3 DNA sequence: TGTGCCAGCAGCGTATCTACGTATGGCTACACCTTC.

The DNA of the CDR3 is TGTGCCAGCAGTATAGACAGGGGGTCCTATGGCTACACCTTC. It is translated as CASSIDRGSYGYTF. The chain recombines TRBV5-4 with TRBJ1-2; 9 bases align to TRBD1. Germline V gene lookup returns CDR1 SGHNT and CDR2 YYREEE (reference sequence). This CDR3 comprises 14 residues. V shed 5 bases and J 4 bases; nucleotides not matched to a gene: 6.

This chain connects TRBV29-1 to TRBJ2-1; 10 positions agree with TRBD2. The germline CDR1 and CDR2 sequences are SQVTM and ANQGSEA. CDR3 length equals 14 residues. J was trimmed by 4 bases and V by 7 bases; bases with no gene match: 7. CDR3 region: CSGTGTSEYNEQFF. For the CDR3, the DNA is TGCAGCGGCACCGGGACTAGCGAATACAATGAGCAGTTCTTC.

This clone was seen a handful of times. The gene calls are TRBV5-4 and TRBJ1-1; D remains unclear. The CDR3 extends over 13 amino acids. Trimming removed 2 bases at V and 1 base at J, with 6 bases between. Germline CDR1 SGHNT, CDR2 YYREEE (reference sequence). CDR3 nucleotide sequence: TGTGCCAGCAGCTTTGAGAGGAACACTGAAGCTTTCTTT. This translates into CASSFERNTEAFF.

J is TRBJ1-4 and V is TRBV5-1; D perhaps matches TRBD1 (5 bases). Trimming removed 0 bases at V and 1 base at J, with 10 bases between. The CDR3 loop spans 16 amino acids. Germline V gene sequence: CDR1 SGHRS, CDR2 YFSETQ. The CDR3 spells CASSLEGGGTNEKLFF. In DNA form, the CDR3 reads TGCGCCAGCAGCTTGGAGGGCGGGGGAACTAATGAAAAACTGTTTTTT.

The chain has TRBV11-2 and TRBJ2-5; D unclear. Looked up from germline, CDR1 is SGHAT and CDR2 is FQNNGV. The V end was cut by 5 bases, the J end by 7 bases, with 8 bases between. The CDR3 has 11 residues. CDR3 residues: CASSHSGTQYF. DNA for the CDR3: TGTGCCAGCAGCCACTCGGGGACCCAGTACTTC. Filled out from reference TRBV11-2 and TRBJ2-5, the complete variable domain reads EAGVAQSPRYKIIEKRQSVAFWCNPISGHATLYWYQQILGQGPKLLIQFQNNGVVDDSQLPKDRFSAERLKGVDSTLKIQPAKLEDSAVYLCASSHSGTQYFGPGTRLLVL.

The chain recombines TRBV19 with TRBJ1-4; TRBD1 matches at 7 bases. CDR1 and CDR2 from the germline V gene are LNHDA and SQIVND (reference sequence). The CDR3 totals 15 residues. Trimming cost V 7 bases and J 0 bases; bases outside gene matches: 5. The CDR3 is CASTRQGATNEKLFF. As DNA, the CDR3 is TGTGCCAGTACCCGTCAGGGGGCAACTAATGAAAAACTGTTTTTT.

The chain has TRBV28 and TRBJ2-3; TRBD2 aligns across 12 bases. V shed 7 bases and J 4 bases; nucleotides not matched to a gene: 6. CDR3 length: 15 amino acids. CDR1 is MDHEN, CDR2 SYDVKM, per germline. CDR3 sequence reads: CASNQLAGGADTQYF. Written as DNA, the CDR3 is TGTGCCAGCAATCAACTAGCGGGAGGTGCAGATACGCAGTATTTT.

J is TRBJ2-4 and V is TRBV2; 7 bases are shared with TRBD1. V was pared by 7 bases and J by 2 bases, with 5 bases of the junction left unmatched. The CDR3 sequence is 14 residues long. Per germline, CDR1 SNHLY and CDR2 FYNNEI. The CDR3 here is CASKPTGTKNIQYF. The CDR3 nucleotides are TGTGCCAGCAAGCCGACAGGGACCAAAAACATTCAGTACTTC. The entire variable domain, with the rest obtained from reference TRBV2 and TRBJ2-4, is as follows: EPEVTQTPSHQVTQMGQEVILRCVPISNHLYFYWYRQILGQKVEFLVSFYNNEISEKSEIFDDQFSVERPDGSNFTLKIRSTKLEDSAMYFCASKPTGTKNIQYFGAGTRLSVL.

The CDR3 DNA reads as TGTGCCAGCAGCCCCCGCGTGAACTATGGCTACACCTTC. Translated, it gives CASSPRVNYGYTF. This chain connects TRBV7-9 to TRBJ1-2; D is unclear. Germline V lookup: CDR1 SEHNR, CDR2 FQNEAQ (reference sequence). V was cut by 5 bases and J by 2 bases, with 9 bases left in between. CDR3 length equals 13 residues.

Comment on this clone: The identical CDR3 is also encoded by other nucleotide sequences in the sample. J is TRBJ2-1 and V is TRBV11-2, with D hard to call. Deletions cut 3 bases from V and 8 bases from J, with 8 bases between. CDR1 and CDR2 (germline): SGHAT, FQNNGV. This CDR3 contains 12 residues. The CDR3 loop reads CASSLVRDEQFF. The CDR3 DNA sequence: TGTGCCAGCAGCTTGGTCCGGGATGAGCAGTTCTTC.

The DNA of the CDR3 is TGCGCCAGCAGCTCCCTAGGGACAGGGGATACGCAGTATTTT. Translated, it gives CASSSLGTGDTQYF. The V gene is TRBV5-1, the J gene TRBJ2-3, with TRBD1 identical over 9 bases. The CDR3 is 14 residues long. Per germline, CDR1 SGHRS and CDR2 YFSETQ. After removal of 3 bases from V and 6 bases from J, the junction contained 5 bases not matched to a gene.